These T cell receptor beta chains were read from a single sample in a study of cytomegalovirus exposure and HLA in healthy donors. Produced via immunoSEQ multiplex PCR; TCRdb's table is partial and in-frame only. The table has more than 100,000 clones, 79% seen once. Sequencing was done on a sample of PBMCs. Every receptor here comes from a man aged 50 to 60 in good health and CMV-seropositive. Each CDR3 is given with its conserved first and last residue. Each record gives: V gene, clone size, D gene, J gene, CDR3 protein, CDR3 DNA. A D gene is named only where the DNA matches it firmly. Some rows have no size entry. The others give once, few or many, or a class for an expanded clone.

TRBV18	NA	TRBD2	TRBJ2-5	CASSRAGGGSKGETQYF	TGTGCCAGCTCACGAGCGGGAGGTGGTAGTAAAGGAGAGACCCAGTACTTC
TRBV27	few	TRBD2	TRBJ2-2	CASSRTTSGGGNTGELFF	TGTGCCAGCAGTCGTACAACTAGCGGGGGGGGGAACACCGGGGAGCTGTTTTTT
TRBV6-1	NA	NA	TRBJ2-7	CASSAAMEAYEQHF	TGTGCCAGCAGTGCGGCAATGGAGGCCTACGAGCAGCACTTC
TRBV6-1	few	NA	TRBJ2-3	CASSEAAGGTDTQYF	TGTGCCAGCAGTGAAGCTGCCGGGGGCACAGATACGCAGTATTTT
TRBV2	NA	NA	TRBJ2-3	CASRPGATDTQYF	TGTGCCAGCAGACCAGGTGCCACAGATACGCAGTATTTT
TRBV5-6	NA	TRBD1	TRBJ2-7	CASRVGQGRGEQYF	TGTGCCAGCAGGGTCGGACAGGGTCGGGGCGAGCAGTACTTC
TRBV9	NA	TRBD2	TRBJ2-2	CASSVGPASGTSGELFF	TGTGCCAGCAGCGTAGGTCCCGCTAGCGGGACGTCCGGGGAGCTGTTTTTT
TRBV7-3	NA	NA	TRBJ2-3	CASSPQGLDTDTQYF	TGTGCCAGCAGCCCCCAGGGATTAGACACAGATACGCAGTATTTT
TRBV28	NA	NA	TRBJ2-4	CASSLTGVAKNIQYF	TGTGCCAGCAGTTTAACGGGAGTAGCCAAAAACATTCAGTACTTC
TRBV29-1	NA	NA	TRBJ2-1	CSVGGGNNEQFF	TGCAGCGTTGGAGGGGGTAACAATGAGCAGTTCTTC
TRBV7-8	once	TRBD1	TRBJ1-1	CASSPSTGTGLMNTEAFF	TGTGCCAGCAGCCCTAGTACCGGGACAGGCCTGATGAACACTGAAGCTTTCTTT
TRBV6-5	NA	TRBD1	TRBJ2-7	CASRPRGSSSYEQYF	TGTGCCAGTAGACCCAGGGGGTCAAGCTCCTACGAGCAGTACTTC
TRBV4-3	NA	TRBD1	TRBJ2-7	CASSQHRGTYEQYF	TGCGCCAGCAGCCAACACAGGGGAACCTACGAGCAGTACTTC
TRBV5-1	NA	TRBD1	TRBJ2-1	CASSGWTGGNEQFF	TGCGCCAGCAGCGGATGGACAGGGGGGAATGAGCAGTTCTTC
TRBV27	NA	NA	TRBJ2-1	CASSPFSYNEQFF	TGTGCCAGCAGTCCCTTCTCCTACAATGAGCAGTTCTTC
TRBV6-5	NA	NA	TRBJ2-7	CASSTRQTEQYF	TGTGCCAGCAGCACTCGACAAACCGAGCAGTACTTC
TRBV5-1	NA	TRBD1	TRBJ1-1	CASSWRDRGLTEAFF	TGCGCCAGCAGCTGGAGGGACAGGGGGCTCACTGAAGCTTTCTTT
TRBV6-6	NA	NA	TRBJ2-2	CASSTRLGGVPGELFF	TGTGCCAGCAGTACACGACTAGGTGGGGTCCCCGGGGAGCTGTTTTTT
TRBV5-6	NA	NA	TRBJ1-2	CASSSEGIRNYGYTF	TGTGCCAGCAGCTCCGAGGGTATTCGGAACTATGGCTACACCTTC
TRBV5-4	NA	TRBD1	TRBJ1-2	CASSEGQGLGYGYTF	TGTGCCAGCAGCGAGGGACAGGGGCTGGGCTATGGCTACACCTTC
TRBV9	NA	TRBD2	TRBJ2-1	CASSVAPLTGRARSSYNEQFF	TGTGCCAGCAGCGTAGCCCCTCTGACCGGGAGGGCCCGGAGCTCCTACAATGAGCAGTTCTTC
TRBV29-1	NA	TRBD2	TRBJ2-2	CSVGTSGTGELFF	TGCAGCGTGGGGACTAGCGGGACCGGGGAGCTGTTTTTT
TRBV19	NA	TRBD2	TRBJ2-1	CASGAAGAEQFF	TGTGCCAGTGGGGCTGCGGGAGCTGAGCAGTTCTTC
TRBV7-9	NA	TRBD2	TRBJ2-3	CASSSHPREWEGTQYF	TGTGCCAGCAGCTCACACCCCCGTGAGTGGGAGGGCACGCAGTATTTT
TRBV25-1	NA	NA	TRBJ2-5	CASSAYKYQETQYF	TGTGCCAGCAGTGCCTATAAGTACCAAGAGACCCAGTACTTC
TRBV5-1	NA	NA	TRBJ2-7	CASSLASGIHSYEQYF	TGCGCCAGCAGCTTGGCTTCGGGGATACATTCCTACGAGCAGTACTTC
TRBV30	NA	TRBD1	TRBJ1-2	CAWSRDSVYGYTF	TGTGCCTGGAGCCGGGACAGCGTCTATGGCTACACCTTC
TRBV5-1	NA	NA	TRBJ2-2	CASTNRVDTGELFF	TGCGCCAGCACGAACAGGGTGGACACCGGGGAGCTGTTTTTT
TRBV2	NA	NA	TRBJ2-7	CASSEGRQWQYF	TGTGCCAGCAGTGAAGGTCGACAGTGGCAGTACTTC
TRBV7-3	NA	TRBD2	TRBJ2-5	CASSRGLAETQYF	TGTGCCAGCAGCCGGGGACTAGCAGAGACCCAGTACTTC